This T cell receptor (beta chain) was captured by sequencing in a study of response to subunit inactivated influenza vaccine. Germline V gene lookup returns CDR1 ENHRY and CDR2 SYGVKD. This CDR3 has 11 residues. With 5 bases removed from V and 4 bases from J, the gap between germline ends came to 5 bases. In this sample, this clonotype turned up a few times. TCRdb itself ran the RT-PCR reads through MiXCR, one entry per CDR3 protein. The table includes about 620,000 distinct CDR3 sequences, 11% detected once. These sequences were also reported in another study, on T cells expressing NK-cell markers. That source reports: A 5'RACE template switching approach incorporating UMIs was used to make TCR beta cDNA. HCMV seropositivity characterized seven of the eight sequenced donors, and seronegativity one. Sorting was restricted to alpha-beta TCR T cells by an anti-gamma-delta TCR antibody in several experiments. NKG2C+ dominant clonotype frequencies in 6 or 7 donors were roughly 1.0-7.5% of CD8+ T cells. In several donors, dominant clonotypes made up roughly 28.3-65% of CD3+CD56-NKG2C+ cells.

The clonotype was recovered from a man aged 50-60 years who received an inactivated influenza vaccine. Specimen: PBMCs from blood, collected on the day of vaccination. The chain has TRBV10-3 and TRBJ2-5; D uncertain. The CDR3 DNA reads TGTGCCATCAGTCCAGGAGAGACCCAGTACTTC. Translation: CAISPGETQYF.